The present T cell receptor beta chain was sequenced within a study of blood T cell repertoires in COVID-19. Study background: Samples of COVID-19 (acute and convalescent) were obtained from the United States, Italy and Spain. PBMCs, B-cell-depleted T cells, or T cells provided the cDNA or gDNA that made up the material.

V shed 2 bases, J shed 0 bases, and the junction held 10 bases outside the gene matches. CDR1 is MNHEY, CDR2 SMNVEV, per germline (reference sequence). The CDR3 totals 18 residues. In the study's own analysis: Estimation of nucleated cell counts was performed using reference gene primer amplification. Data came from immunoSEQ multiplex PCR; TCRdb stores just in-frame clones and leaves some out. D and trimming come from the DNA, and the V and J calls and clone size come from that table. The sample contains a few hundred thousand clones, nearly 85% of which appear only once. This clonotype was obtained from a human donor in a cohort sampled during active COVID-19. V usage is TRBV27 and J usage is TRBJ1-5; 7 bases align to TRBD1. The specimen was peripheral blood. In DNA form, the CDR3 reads TGTGCCAGCAGTTTAAGGGGGCTGGGAAGGTATAGCAATCAGCCCCAGCATTTT. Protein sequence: CASSLRGLGRYSNQPQHF.